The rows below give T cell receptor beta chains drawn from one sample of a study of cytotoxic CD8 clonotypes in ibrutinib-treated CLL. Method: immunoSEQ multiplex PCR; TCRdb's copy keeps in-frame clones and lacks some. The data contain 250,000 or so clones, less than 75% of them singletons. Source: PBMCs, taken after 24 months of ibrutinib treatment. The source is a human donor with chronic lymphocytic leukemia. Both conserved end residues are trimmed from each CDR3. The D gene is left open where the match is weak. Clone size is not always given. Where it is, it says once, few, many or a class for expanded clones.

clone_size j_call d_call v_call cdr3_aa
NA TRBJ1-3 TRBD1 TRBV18 ASSPRGLSGNTIY
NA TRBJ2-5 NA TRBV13 ASSSPWDNGETQY
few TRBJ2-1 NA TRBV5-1 ASSFGDSLYNEQF
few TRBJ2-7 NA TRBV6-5 ASSYSVMEGVDEQY
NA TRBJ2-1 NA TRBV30 AWSVHSYNEQF
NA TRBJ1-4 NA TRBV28 ASSLWSGGDEKLF
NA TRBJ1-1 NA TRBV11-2 ASSLDQIWGGAF
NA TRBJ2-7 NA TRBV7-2 ASSLATFREQY
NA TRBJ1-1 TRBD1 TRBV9 ASSARQGLNTEAF
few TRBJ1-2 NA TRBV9 ASSVSEGRGNYGYT
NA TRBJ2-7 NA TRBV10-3 AISDTRAPLRYEQY
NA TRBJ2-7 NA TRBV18 ASSPDNSYEQY
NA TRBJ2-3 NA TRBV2 ATATDTQY
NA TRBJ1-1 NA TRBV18 ASSAVQSEAF
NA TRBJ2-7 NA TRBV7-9 ASSLGPGNEQY
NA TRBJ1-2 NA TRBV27 ASSPAAPGHYGYT
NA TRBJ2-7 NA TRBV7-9 ASSPAGEQY
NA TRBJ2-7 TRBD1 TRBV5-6 ASSRGATGNYEQY
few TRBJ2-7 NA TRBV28 ASSPMGFHEQY
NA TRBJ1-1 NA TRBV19 ARNDNR
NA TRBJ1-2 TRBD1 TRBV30 AWSPTRTGAGGYT
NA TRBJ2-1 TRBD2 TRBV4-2 ASSVSGTSYEQF
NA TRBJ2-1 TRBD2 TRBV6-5 ASRRTSGPWEQF
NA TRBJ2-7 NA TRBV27 ASSWGPWGEQY
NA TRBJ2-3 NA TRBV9 ASSDRISTDTQY
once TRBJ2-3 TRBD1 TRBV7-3 ASSLNSGQTGDTQY
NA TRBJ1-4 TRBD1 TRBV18 ASSDRVNEKLF
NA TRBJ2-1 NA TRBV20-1 SAPQLPGQF
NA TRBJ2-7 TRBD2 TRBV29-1 SVREGMGGDYEQY
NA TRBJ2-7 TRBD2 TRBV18 ASSRQKPLAGEGQY
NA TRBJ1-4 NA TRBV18 ASSGNTNEKLF
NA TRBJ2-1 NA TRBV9 ASSVVLVGEQF
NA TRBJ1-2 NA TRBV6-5 ASSYSTTGGYGYT
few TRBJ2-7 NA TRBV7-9 ASSLVLETYEQY
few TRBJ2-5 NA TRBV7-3 ASSLTGGGGETQY
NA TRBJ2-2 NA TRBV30 AWSPVHPTGELF
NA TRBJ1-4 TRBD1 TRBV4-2 AAVGTGGKLF
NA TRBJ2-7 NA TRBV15 ATSRDAGGAYEQY
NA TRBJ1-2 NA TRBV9 ASSVAGPSNFGYT
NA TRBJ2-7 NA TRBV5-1 ASSSGGNDRAYEQY
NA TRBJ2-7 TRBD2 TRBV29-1 SVGPGGYEQY
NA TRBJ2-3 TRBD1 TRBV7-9 ASSLDTGTGGGPQY
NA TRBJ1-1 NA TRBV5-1 ASSFQQVNTEAF
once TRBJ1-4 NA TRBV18 ASSPSQGGKEKLF
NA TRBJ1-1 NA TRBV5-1 ASSLGPGRTEAF
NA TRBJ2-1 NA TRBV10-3 AIREGPGNEQF
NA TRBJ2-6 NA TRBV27 ASSFLISGANVLT
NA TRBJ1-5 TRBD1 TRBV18 ASSPTGTASNQPQH
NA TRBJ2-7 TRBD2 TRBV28 ASSFLAGGFYEQY
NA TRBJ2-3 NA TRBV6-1 ASSDVLQDTQY
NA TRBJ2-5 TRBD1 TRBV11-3 ASSLGQGYQETQY
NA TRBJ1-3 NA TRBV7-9 ASSLTAAGNTIY
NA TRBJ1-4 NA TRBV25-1 ASSEPGGWEKLF
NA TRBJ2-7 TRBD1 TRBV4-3 ASSQDLGQDTYEQY
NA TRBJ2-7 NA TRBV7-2 ASSLGTTYSYEQY